Below are 19 T cell receptor beta chains sequenced from a single sample in a study of shared clonotypes between healthy human individuals. Generated by immunoSEQ multiplex PCR, the TCRdb table keeps only in-frame clones and is missing some. The repertoire has approximately 2,000,000 clones, 85% to 95% of them found once; the top ten carry approximately 0.39%. Sequencing was done on a sample of naive CD4+ T cells from PBMCs. This sample's subset: CD45RA+ positively selected. The source is a young man in good health. Some clones in this sample may be carry-over from other donors' samples.

V and J are TRBV5-4 and TRBJ2-3; D is ambiguous. V was pared by 5 bases and J by 0 bases, with 16 bases between. Germline V CDR1 and CDR2: SGHNT, YYREEE (reference sequence). This CDR3 spans 16 amino acids. CDR3 residues: CASRLNGVSSTDTQYF. In DNA, the CDR3 is TGTGCCAGCAGGCTCAATGGGGTCTCTAGCACAGATACGCAGTATTTT.

The rearrangement joins TRBV11-2 to TRBJ1-2; 7 nucleotides line up with TRBD1. Germline-derived CDR1 and CDR2 are SGHAT and FQNNGV. V trimming: 4 bases; J trimming: 7 bases; junction bases outside the gene matches: 6. The CDR3 contains 13 residues. This CDR3 reads CASSWDSLVGYTF. The CDR3 region has the DNA TGTGCCAGCAGCTGGGACAGCCTCGTTGGCTACACCTTC.

The chain links TRBV14 to TRBJ2-7; D is undetermined. Germline CDR1 reads SGHDN; CDR2 reads FVKESK. The length of the CDR3 is 13 residues. Deletions cut 5 bases from V and 2 bases from J, with 10 bases between. The CDR3 reads CASSSYRTYEQYF. The DNA for the CDR3 is TGTGCCAGCAGCTCTTACAGAACCTACGAGCAGTACTTC.

In regard to this clone: Other DNA sequences in this sample translate to the same CDR3. CDR3 coding DNA: TGCGCCAGCAGCTTGGAGGCAGCTGGAAACACCATATATTTT. This translates into CASSLEAAGNTIYF. The chain couples TRBV5-1 to TRBJ1-3; D unresolved. This CDR3 region has 14 residues. Germline CDR1 SGHRS, CDR2 YFSETQ. V lost 0 bases and J 2 bases, leaving 6 bases between the germline ends.

The chain combines TRBV7-9 with TRBJ2-5; D unclear. This CDR3 contains 11 residues. Trimming shortened V by 3 bases and J by 8 bases, and 7 bases separated the two germline ends. Germline V lookup: CDR1 SEHNR, CDR2 FQNEAQ (reference sequence). This CDR3 is CASSLTGTQYF. The CDR3 DNA reads as TGTGCCAGCAGCTTGACCGGTACCCAGTACTTC. Variable domain in full (rest from reference TRBV7-9 and TRBJ2-5): DTGVSQNPRHKITKRGQNVTFRCDPISEHNRLYWYRQTLGQGPEFLTYFQNEAQLEKSRLLSDRFSAERPKGSFSTLEIQRTEQGDSAMYLCASSLTGTQYFGPGTRLLVL.

This sequence joins TRBV2 and TRBJ1-1; the match to TRBD1 covers 8 bases. Trimming at V came to 8 bases and at J to 3 bases, leaving 5 bases not matched to a gene. The CDR3 totals 13 residues. Germline V lookup: CDR1 SNHLY, CDR2 FYNNEI. DNA of the CDR3: TGTGCCAGCGGCCCGGACAGGGACACTGAAGCTTTCTTT. This sequence encodes CASGPDRDTEAFF.

Remarks on this clone: The sample has other DNA sequences that encode this CDR3 too. The chain employs TRBV7-2 and TRBJ2-7; unclear D gene. The CDR3 length is 14 residues. In germline, CDR1 is SGHTA, CDR2 FQGNSA. V was pared by 1 base and J by 0 bases, with 7 bases between. In DNA form, the CDR3 reads TGTGCCAGCAGCTTAGGCAGAAGCTCCTACGAGCAGTACTTC. Protein product: CASSLGRSSYEQYF. Full variable domain (remainder filled in from reference TRBV7-2 and TRBJ2-7): GAGVSQSPSNKVTEKGKDVELRCDPISGHTALYWYRQSLGQGLEFLIYFQGNSAPDKSGLPSDRFSAERTGGSVSTLTIQRTQQEDSAVYLCASSLGRSSYEQYFGPGTRLTVT.

This chain joins TRBV5-4 and TRBJ1-1; tentative D call: TRBD1 (5 bases). Germline lookup yields CDR1 SGHNT and CDR2 YYREEE (reference sequence). With 4 bases removed from V and 2 bases from J, the gap between germline ends came to 15 bases. The CDR3 runs to 15 residues. Here the CDR3 DNA reads TGTGCCAGCAGCCGTTCTGGACAAACAAACACTGAAGCTTTCTTT. It specifies CASSRSGQTNTEAFF.

V is TRBV10-1 and J is TRBJ1-3, with unresolved D. The CDR3 covers 16 residues. The germline V gene encodes CDR1 WNHNN and CDR2 SYGVQD (reference sequence). Trimming left V 3 bases short and J 1 base short, with 13 bases between. DNA for the CDR3: TGCGCCAGCAGTGATGTCGGCTGGACGTCTGGAAACACCATATATTTT. Residues: CASSDVGWTSGNTIYF.

The chain couples TRBV9 to TRBJ1-2; TRBD1 is a possible D gene (5 bases). Germline CDR1 and CDR2: SGDLS and YYNGEE. The CDR3 is 14 amino acids. V was clipped by 4 bases and J by 8 bases, with 18 bases between them. For the CDR3, the DNA is TGTGCCAGCAGCCCGGACCAGGGAGCTCGCGGCTACACCTTC. Its protein is CASSPDQGARGYTF.

The V call is TRBV6-6, the J call TRBJ2-7; TRBD1 matches at 9 bases. The length of the CDR3 is 16 residues. J lost 4 bases, V lost 4 bases, and 11 bases had no gene match. Per germline, CDR1 MNHNY and CDR2 SVGAGI (reference sequence). CDR3 sequence: CASSSHLPGQGYEQYF. The CDR3 DNA is TGTGCCAGCAGTTCCCACCTGCCGGGACAGGGTTACGAGCAGTACTTC.

This chain joins TRBV29-1 and TRBJ1-1; unclear D gene. The CDR3 is 11 amino acids. The V gene lost 6 bases and the J gene lost 11 bases, with 16 bases spanning the gap. CDR1 is SQVTM, CDR2 ANQGSEA, per germline. In nucleotides, the CDR3 is TGCAGCGTGGAGCAAGGGATGGATGCTTTCTTT. This codes for CSVEQGMDAFF.

The chain uses TRBV9 and TRBJ2-3, with 7 bases lining up with TRBD1. With 4 bases clipped from V and 2 bases from J, the junction kept 13 bases outside the gene matches. CDR1 SGDLS and CDR2 YYNGEE come from the germline V gene. The CDR3 has 17 residues. CDR3 loop: CASSPPLRGRPTDTQYF. The CDR3 nucleotides read TGTGCCAGCAGCCCACCCCTAAGGGGGCGCCCCACAGATACGCAGTATTTT.

V gene TRBV6-1 combines with J gene TRBJ2-3, with no clear D. This CDR3 region has 15 residues. CDR1 is MNHNS and CDR2 is SASEGT in the germline V gene. V lost 0 bases to trimming and J lost 2 bases, with 9 bases between them. CDR3 residues: CASSEARVNTDTQYF. CDR3 nucleotides: TGTGCCAGCAGTGAAGCAAGGGTCAACACAGATACGCAGTATTTT.

This clone was seen a few times. V gene TRBV28 combines with J gene TRBJ1-1, with TRBD1 identical over 7 bases. The trim removed 3 bases at V and 4 bases at J, leaving 2 bases unmatched. Germline lookup yields CDR1 MDHEN and CDR2 SYDVKM. This CDR3 has 13 amino acids. CDR3 in DNA: TGTGCCAGCAGTTTGAGACAGGGCACTGAAGCTTTCTTT. Its protein is CASSLRQGTEAFF.

The chain carries TRBV28 and TRBJ2-3; D remains ambiguous. The CDR3 contains 16 residues. V was trimmed by 5 bases and J by 2 bases, leaving 17 bases between them. Germline CDR1 MDHEN, CDR2 SYDVKM. The CDR3 loop reads CASSNPDWVLTDTQYF. CDR3 DNA: TGTGCCAGCAGTAACCCTGACTGGGTCCTCACAGATACGCAGTATTTT.

The gene calls are TRBV19 and TRBJ2-7; 8 bases are shared with TRBD2. The germline gives CDR1 LNHDA, CDR2 SQIVND (reference sequence). The CDR3 totals 15 residues. The J segment lost 6 bases and the V segment lost 1 base, leaving 8 bases of the junction unmatched. The CDR3 DNA reads as TGTGCCAGTAGTATAGGAAGGCTAGCGGGCGGCGAGCAGTACTTC. Translated, it gives CASSIGRLAGGEQYF.

The chain combines TRBV15 with TRBJ2-1; the match to TRBD1 covers 8 bases. The germline CDR1 and CDR2 sequences are LNHNV and YYDKDF (reference sequence). V shed 5 bases, J shed 8 bases, and the junction held 5 bases outside the gene matches. CDR3 size: 13 residues. The CDR3 spells CATSGQGADEQFF. The CDR3 nucleotides read TGTGCCACCAGCGGCCAGGGGGCGGATGAGCAGTTCTTC.

V and J are TRBV30 and TRBJ2-4; 9 bases match TRBD2. V shed 1 base, J shed 11 bases, and the junction held 6 bases outside the gene matches. The CDR3 totals 13 residues. Germline values: CDR1 GTSNPN, CDR2 SVGIG (reference sequence). The CDR3 reads CAWSAGLAGLQYF. The CDR3 coding sequence is TGTGCCTGGAGTGCGGGGCTAGCGGGGCTTCAGTACTTC.